This passage covers 24 T cell receptor beta chains from one sample sequenced in a study of blood T cell repertoires in COVID-19. Sequencing was performed with immunoSEQ multiplex PCR; in TCRdb, only in-frame clones are kept and a portion is missing. Of some 150,000 clones listed, 84% are singletons. The sequencing sample was made of peripheral blood. The receptor source for this set is a human donor with acute or convalescent COVID-19. The donor label of this sample is uncertain.

The J gene is TRBJ1-5, the V gene TRBV9, with D possibly being TRBD1 (5 bases). The germline gives CDR1 SGDLS, CDR2 YYNGEE. This CDR3 has 13 residues. Trimming took off 4 bases at V and 10 bases at J, with 15 bases between the two ends. In DNA, the CDR3 is TGTGCCAGCAGCCCACGCGGGGCGGAACCCCAGCATTTT. Translated: CASSPRGAEPQHF.

The chain links TRBV5-5 to TRBJ2-1, with 8 bases aligning to TRBD2. Trimming took 4 bases from V and 0 from J; bases not matched to a gene: 9. Germline assignment: CDR1 SGHKS and CDR2 YYEKEE (reference sequence). There are 17 residues in the CDR3. CDR3 in amino acids: CASSREGGGSSYNEQFF. CDR3 coding DNA: TGTGCCAGCAGCCGGGAGGGCGGGGGAAGCTCCTACAATGAGCAGTTCTTC. Drawing the rest from reference TRBV5-5 and TRBJ2-1, the complete variable domain is DAGVTQSPTHLIKTRGQQVTLRCSPISGHKSVSWYQQVLGQGPQFIFQYYEKEERGRGNFPDRFSARQFPNYSSELNVNALLLGDSALYLCASSREGGGSSYNEQFFGPGTRLTVL.

CDR3 nucleotide sequence: TGTGCCAGCAGCCCTCGACAGGGGGGTATGAACACTGAAGCTTTCTTT. Amino acids: CASSPRQGGMNTEAFF. The chain recombines TRBV5-4 with TRBJ1-1, with 9 bases aligning to TRBD1. CDR3 length: 16 amino acids. From germline, CDR1 is SGHNT and CDR2 YYREEE (reference sequence). V shed 4 bases, J shed 0 bases, and the junction held 7 bases outside the gene matches.

The chain couples TRBV5-1 to TRBJ2-3; possibly TRBD2 for D (6 bases). The germline V gene encodes CDR1 SGHRS and CDR2 YFSETQ. This CDR3 region has 15 residues. V gave up 0 bases and J gave up 4 bases, with 12 bases separating them. CDR3 sequence reads: CASSLEGREADTQYF. CDR3 bases: TGCGCCAGCAGCTTGGAAGGCAGGGAGGCAGATACGCAGTATTTT.

The chain carries TRBV6-6 and TRBJ1-5; no clear D. Trimming left V 4 bases short and J 11 bases short, with 21 bases between. CDR3 size: 15 residues. Germline V gene lookup returns CDR1 MNHNY and CDR2 SVGAGI (reference sequence). In nucleotides, the CDR3 is TGTGCCAGCAGTTCCCCCCACGACACGTCCGAAGCCCAGCATTTT. Its protein is CASSSPHDTSEAQHF.

J is TRBJ1-6 and V is TRBV3-1 (or the pseudogene TRBV3-2); D is undetermined. The CDR3 is 14 residues long. V was trimmed by 1 base and J by 10 bases, leaving 11 bases between them. CDR1 is LGHDT, CDR2 YNNKEL, per germline (reference sequence). The CDR3 spells CASSQGLDGSPLHF. The CDR3 coding sequence is TGTGCCAGCAGCCAAGGGTTAGACGGGTCACCCCTCCACTTT.

The rearrangement joins TRBV7-9 to TRBJ1-2, with TRBD1 matching over 9 bases. Trimming removed 1 base from V and 4 bases from J; junction bases left unmatched: 4. The CDR3 runs 15 residues. The germline CDR1 and CDR2 sequences are SEHNR and FQNEAQ (reference sequence). The CDR3 coding sequence is TGTGCCAGCAGCTTAGGGATGACAGGGGGCTATGGCTACACCTTC. Encoded protein: CASSLGMTGGYGYTF.

The chain links TRBV6-5 to TRBJ2-7; D is possibly TRBD1 (5 bases). CDR1 MNHEY and CDR2 SVGAGI come from the germline V gene. V was trimmed by 3 bases and J by 3 bases, leaving 15 bases between them. The CDR3 runs 15 residues. The CDR3 loop is CASSYSQGPIYEQYF. In nucleotides, the CDR3 is TGTGCCAGCAGTTATTCGCAGGGCCCTATCTACGAGCAGTACTTC.

The J gene is TRBJ1-5, the V gene TRBV29-1, with D perhaps matching TRBD1 (5 bases). The V end lost 5 bases, the J end lost 9 bases, and 20 bases lay between the germline ends. Germline V lookup: CDR1 SQVTM, CDR2 ANQGSEA. CDR3 length: 14 residues. The CDR3 DNA is TGCAGCGTTACTATAGACAGTTTTCAAGGGCCCCAGCATTTT. Amino acid sequence: CSVTIDSFQGPQHF.

CDR3 in amino acids: CAWSVGENQPQHF. The CDR3 bases are TGTGCCTGGAGTGTCGGGGAGAATCAGCCCCAGCATTTT. The chain links TRBV30 to TRBJ1-5; D not resolved. Germline CDR1 and CDR2: GTSNPN and SVGIG (reference sequence). The CDR3 consists of 13 residues. V was clipped by 0 bases and J by 4 bases, with 7 bases between them.

This chain joins TRBV28 and TRBJ2-1, with a weak D call TRBD2 (6 bases). CDR3 length: 15 residues. The V gene lost 7 bases and the J gene lost 3 bases, with 16 bases spanning the gap. From germline, CDR1 is MDHEN and CDR2 SYDVKM. DNA for the CDR3: TGTGCCAGCACATATCCCCGCGGGAACTACAATGAGCAGTTCTTC. It yields the protein CASTYPRGNYNEQFF.

The rearrangement uses TRBV19 and TRBJ1-2, with 7 nucleotides matching TRBD1. This CDR3 is 14 amino acids long. J lost 5 bases, V lost 3 bases, and 6 bases had no gene match. The germline V gene encodes CDR1 LNHDA and CDR2 SQIVND (reference sequence). CDR3 sequence: CASSIETGRYGYTF. For the CDR3, the DNA is TGTGCCAGTAGTATTGAGACAGGGCGGTATGGCTACACCTTC.

The rearrangement joins TRBV12-3 or TRBV12-4 to TRBJ2-4, with 7 bases matching TRBD1. J gave up 8 bases and V 6 bases, and 7 bases lay outside the gene matches. CDR3 size: 13 residues. CDR3 residues: CASSLHRGDIQYF. The DNA of the CDR3 is TGTGCCAGCAGCCTTCACAGGGGAGACATTCAGTACTTC.

The V call is TRBV18, the J call TRBJ1-6; 8 bases fit TRBD1. The germline gives CDR1 KGHSH, CDR2 LQKENI. Trimming took 3 bases from V and 10 from J; bases not matched to a gene: 11. This CDR3 has 16 residues. CDR3 DNA: TGTGCCAGCTCACCCCTTAGACAGGGGAGAGAGTCACCCCTCCACTTT. The encoded protein is CASSPLRQGRESPLHF.

CDR3 nucleotide sequence: TGTGCCAGCAGTCGCCTAGGACAGGCCACTGAAGCTTTCTTT. Protein product: CASSRLGQATEAFF. The chain combines TRBV27 with TRBJ1-1; 7 bases fit TRBD1. The J segment lost 4 bases and the V segment lost 5 bases, leaving 7 bases of the junction unmatched. CDR3 size: 14 residues. From germline, CDR1 is MNHEY and CDR2 SMNVEV (reference sequence).

This clone was seen just once. The chain is built from TRBV7-2 and TRBJ2-2; TRBD2 agrees at 11 bases. The CDR3 contains 16 residues. Trimming took 6 bases from V and 5 from J; bases not matched to a gene: 8. The germline V gene encodes CDR1 SGHTA and CDR2 FQGNSA. The CDR3 DNA follows: TGTGCCAGCAGGGGCGGTGCTAGCGGGAGGACCGGGGAGCTGTTTTTT. Translated, it gives CASRGGASGRTGELFF.

The chain joins TRBV28 to TRBJ1-2, with D unresolved. Germline assignment: CDR1 MDHEN and CDR2 SYDVKM. Trimming removed 5 bases from V and 4 bases from J, with 5 bases in between. CDR3 length equals 11 residues. The CDR3 DNA follows: TGTGCCAGCAGTCTCTCCTATGGCTACACCTTC. Protein product: CASSLSYGYTF.

This clone was seen more than once but under ten times. The sample holds other DNA sequences that translate to the same CDR3. The chain links TRBV18 to TRBJ2-7; tentative D call: TRBD1 (6 bases). This CDR3 is built from 13 residues. Trimming took off 3 bases at V and 7 bases at J, with 13 bases between the two ends. Germline CDR1 is KGHSH and CDR2 is LQKENI. CDR3 protein: CASSPQGNGEQYF. As DNA, the CDR3 is TGTGCCAGCTCACCCCAGGGGAACGGGGAGCAGTACTTC.

The V call is TRBV5-4, the J call TRBJ1-2; the match to TRBD1 covers 8 bases. Trimming cost V 4 bases and J 8 bases; bases outside gene matches: 7. The germline V gene encodes CDR1 SGHNT and CDR2 YYREEE (reference sequence). The CDR3 covers 13 residues. The DNA of the CDR3 is TGTGCCAGCAGCCCGGACAGGGCGAGAGGCTACACCTTC. Amino acids: CASSPDRARGYTF. The variable domain in full, completed from reference TRBV5-4 and TRBJ1-2, reads ETGVTQSPTHLIKTRGQQVTLRCSSQSGHNTVSWYQQALGQGPQFIFQYYREEENGRGNFPPRFSGLQFPNYSSELNVNALELDDSALYLCASSPDRARGYTFGSGTRLTVV.

The rearrangement uses TRBV6-5 and TRBJ2-3; possible D gene TRBD2, 5 bases. V was trimmed by 7 bases and J by 2 bases, leaving 13 bases between them. The CDR3 extends over 14 amino acids. In germline, CDR1 is MNHEY, CDR2 SVGAGI. CDR3 loop: CASMRFGDTDTQYF. The CDR3 coding sequence is TGTGCCAGCATGCGCTTCGGGGACACAGATACGCAGTATTTT.

The chain uses TRBV3-1 (or the pseudogene TRBV3-2) and TRBJ1-1, with 7 positions matching TRBD1. The CDR3 contains 14 residues. J gave up 3 bases and V 3 bases, and 4 bases lay outside the gene matches. Germline-derived CDR1 and CDR2 are LGHDT and YNNKEL (reference sequence). The CDR3 reads CASSQVDRDTEAFF. The CDR3 DNA follows: TGTGCCAGCAGCCAGGTAGACAGGGACACTGAAGCTTTCTTT.

The CDR3 here is CSASRGSYGYTF. For the CDR3, the DNA is TGCAGTGCTAGTCGAGGTAGCTATGGCTACACCTTC. V usage is TRBV20-1 and J usage is TRBJ1-2; no clear D gene. Germline CDR1 reads DFQATT; CDR2 reads SNEGSKA (reference sequence). The germline V and J ends were trimmed by 3 bases and 4 bases, with 9 bases remaining between them. There are 12 residues in the CDR3.

The genes are TRBV7-2 and TRBJ2-3; 8 bases are a match to TRBD1. J was trimmed by 0 bases and V by 5 bases; bases with no gene match: 7. Per germline, CDR1 SGHTA and CDR2 FQGNSA. The CDR3 runs 16 residues. Written as DNA, the CDR3 is TGTGCCAGCAGCCGTGGGACAGGCCCTAGCACAGATACGCAGTATTTT. Translating gives CASSRGTGPSTDTQYF.

This clone occurred once. This rearrangement joins TRBV11-3 to TRBJ2-5, with 9 bases aligning to TRBD1. The CDR3 runs 15 residues. V trimming: 5 bases; J trimming: 4 bases; junction bases outside the gene matches: 8. Germline V CDR1 and CDR2: SGHNT, YENEEA. CDR3 DNA sequence: TGTGCCAGCAGCCTAAGGACAGGGGAAGGAGAGACCCAGTACTTC. Its protein is CASSLRTGEGETQYF.